This entry concerns a single T cell receptor (beta chain). Its binding antigen is unknown. No much larger clone exists at a distance of one base, and base qualities are not known. The CDR3 regions of human TCRbeta chains were analyzed by immunosequencing. The study's processing was this. TCRs in the repertoires were matched against a reference library of SARS-CoV-2-specific TCRs that had been generated with the MIRA antigen-specificity platform. Breadth was defined as the fraction of unique TCRs that were SARS-CoV-2-associated, and depth was defined as the fraction of total T cells that were SARS-CoV-2-associated. Using the MIRA data, each spike-specific TCR was assigned both to the spike region to which the TCR was reactive and to a CD4 or CD8 class. Log10-transformed breadth and depth values were compared by one-way ANOVA with Sidak's multiple comparisons tests. Here the immuneACCESS table is served through TCRdb, limited to in-frame sequences with V and J called. Missing clones are a known gap in these copies; in checked studies unresolved V genes cover under half, and the rest lacks a known reason. For V, J and clone size, that table is used; D and trimming come from the DNA. Within this sample are about 100,000 clones, with about 86% of them counted one time only. Together, the top ten hold approximately 3% of the sample.

The record originates from a study of T cell responses to AZD1222 COVID-19 vaccine (dated by TCRdb to about 2021). About the study as a whole: AZD1222 recipients whose second dose came at about 4 weeks and those whose second dose came at about 12 weeks were combined into one group, since spike-specific TCR depth and breadth did not differ between the two schedules. TCR sequencing was performed for about 240 trial participants, of whom around 200 were given two doses of AZD1222 and around 25 were given two doses of MenACWY control vaccine. Trial participants were enrolled into age subgroups of 18-55, 56-69 and 70-plus years, which contained approximately 150, 28 and 58 TCR-sequenced participants, respectively.

This specimen's time point label, per the study, means: baseline before first vaccination. Samples from vaccinated people were obtained from the UK trials COV001 and COV002, which included a single-blind randomized controlled phase 2/3 trial of AZD1222 (ChAdOx1 nCoV-19) in healthy adults. For TCRbeta chain sequencing, PBMC samples were collected from trial participants at day 0 and at day 28 after the second dose. CDR3 length: 14 amino acids, cysteine to phenylalanine. Of all the DNA, just the CDR3 is kept, 42 bases in frame from base 1. The germline V gene gives CDR1 as SGDLS and CDR2 as YYNGEE. At the junction V is shortened by 2 bases and J by 0 bases, with 8 bases in between. General study outcomes and caveats: Participants were mostly white British, with more females than males. The authors suggested clonal diversity may have been underestimated. After two AZD1222 doses, spike-specific TCR breadth and depth were significantly higher than at day 0 and than in MenACWY recipients. Vaccine-associated CD4 TCRs spanned the whole spike protein, with dominant responses in regions 160-218 and 743-854. Conclusions about previously exposed vaccinees are limited, since just five or six AZD1222 recipients were seropositive for SARS-CoV-2 at baseline. Nearly half of unique spike-specific TCRs reportedly recognized epitopes outside regions mutated in the B.1.351 and B.1.1.7 variants. The 56-69-year group was small, and its depth increase did not reach significance, likely because of low power. Because no samples from the day 14 peak response were available, repertoires could be characterized only after the peak T cell response.

This specimen was peripheral blood, taken on day 0 of AZD1222 vaccination. The sequence was obtained from an adult in good health. The sequence is built from TRBV9 and TRBJ1-1; the D gene is unclear. At the DNA level, the sequence is TGTGCCAGCAGCGTGGGCAACATGAACACTGAAGCTTTCTTT. Its protein reads: CASSVGNMNTEAFF.